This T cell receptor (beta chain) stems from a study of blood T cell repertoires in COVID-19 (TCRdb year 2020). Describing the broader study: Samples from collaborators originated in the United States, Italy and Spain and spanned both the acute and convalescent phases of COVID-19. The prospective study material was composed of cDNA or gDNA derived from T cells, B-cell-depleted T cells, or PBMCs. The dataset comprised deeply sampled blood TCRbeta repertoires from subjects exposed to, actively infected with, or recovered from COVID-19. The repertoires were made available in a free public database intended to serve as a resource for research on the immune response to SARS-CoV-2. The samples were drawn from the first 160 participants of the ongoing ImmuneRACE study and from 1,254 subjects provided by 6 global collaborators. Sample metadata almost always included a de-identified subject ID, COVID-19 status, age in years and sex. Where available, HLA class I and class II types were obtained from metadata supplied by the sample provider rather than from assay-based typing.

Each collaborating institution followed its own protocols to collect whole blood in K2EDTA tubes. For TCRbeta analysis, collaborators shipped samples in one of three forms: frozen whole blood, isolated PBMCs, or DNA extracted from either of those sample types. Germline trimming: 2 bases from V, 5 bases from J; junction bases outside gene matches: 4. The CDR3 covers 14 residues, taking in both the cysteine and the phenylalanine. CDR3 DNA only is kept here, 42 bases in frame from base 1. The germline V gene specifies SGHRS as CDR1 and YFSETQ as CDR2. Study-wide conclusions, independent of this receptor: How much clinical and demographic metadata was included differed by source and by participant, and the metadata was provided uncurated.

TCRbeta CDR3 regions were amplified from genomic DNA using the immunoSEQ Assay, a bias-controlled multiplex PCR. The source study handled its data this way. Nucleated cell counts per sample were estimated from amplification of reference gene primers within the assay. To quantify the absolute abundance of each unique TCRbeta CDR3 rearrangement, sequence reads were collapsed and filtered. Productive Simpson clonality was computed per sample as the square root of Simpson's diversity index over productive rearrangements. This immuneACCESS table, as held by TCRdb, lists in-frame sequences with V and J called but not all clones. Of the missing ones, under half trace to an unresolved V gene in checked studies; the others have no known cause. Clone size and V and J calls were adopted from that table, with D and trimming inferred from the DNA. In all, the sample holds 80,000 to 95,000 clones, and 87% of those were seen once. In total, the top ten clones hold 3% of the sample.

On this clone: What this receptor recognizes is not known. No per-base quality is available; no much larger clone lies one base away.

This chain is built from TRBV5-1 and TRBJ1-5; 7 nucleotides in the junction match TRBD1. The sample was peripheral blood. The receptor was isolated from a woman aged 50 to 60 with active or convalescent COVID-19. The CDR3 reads CASSFGTEDQPQHF. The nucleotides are TGCGCCAGCAGCTTCGGGACAGAAGATCAGCCCCAGCATTTT.